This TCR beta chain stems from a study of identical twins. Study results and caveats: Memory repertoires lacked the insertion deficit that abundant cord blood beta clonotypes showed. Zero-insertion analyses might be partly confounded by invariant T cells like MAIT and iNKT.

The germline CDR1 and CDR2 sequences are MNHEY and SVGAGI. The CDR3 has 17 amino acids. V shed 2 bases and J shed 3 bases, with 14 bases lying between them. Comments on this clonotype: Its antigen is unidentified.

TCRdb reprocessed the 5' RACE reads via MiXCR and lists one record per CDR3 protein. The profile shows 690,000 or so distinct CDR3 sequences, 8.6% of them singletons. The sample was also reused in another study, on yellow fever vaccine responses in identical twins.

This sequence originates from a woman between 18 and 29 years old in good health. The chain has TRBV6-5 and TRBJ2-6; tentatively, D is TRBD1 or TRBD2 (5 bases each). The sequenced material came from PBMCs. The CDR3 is CASSYGGGRSGANVLTF. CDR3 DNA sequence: TGTGCCAGCAGTTACGGGGGTGGTAGAAGTGGGGCCAACGTCCTGACTTTC.